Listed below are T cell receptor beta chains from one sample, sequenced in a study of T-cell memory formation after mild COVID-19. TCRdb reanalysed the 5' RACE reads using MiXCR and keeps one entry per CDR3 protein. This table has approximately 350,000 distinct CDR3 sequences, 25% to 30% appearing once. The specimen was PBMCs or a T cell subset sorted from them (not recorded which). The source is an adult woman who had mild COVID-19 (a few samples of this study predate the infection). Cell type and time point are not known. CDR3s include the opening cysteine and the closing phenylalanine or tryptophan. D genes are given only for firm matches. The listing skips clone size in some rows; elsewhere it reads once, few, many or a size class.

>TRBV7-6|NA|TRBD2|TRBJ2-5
TGTGCCAGCAGCCTCGGACTAGCCCACCGAGGTACCCAGTACTTC
CASSLGLAHRGTQYF
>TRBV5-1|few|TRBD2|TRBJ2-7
TGCGCCAGCAGCTTGGAGGGTACTAGCGGGTTCTACGAGCAGTACTTC
CASSLEGTSGFYEQYF
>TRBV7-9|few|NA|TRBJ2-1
TGTGCCAGCAGCCGCGACGGGGGCCTGAACAATGAGCAGTTCTTC
CASSRDGGLNNEQFF
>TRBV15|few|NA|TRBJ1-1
TGTGCCACCAGCAGAGGACAGGCCACTGAAGCTTTCTTT
CATSRGQATEAFF
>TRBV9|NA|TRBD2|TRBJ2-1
TGTGCCAGCAGCCGGGGACTAGCGGGGGCCGTTAATGAGCAGTTCTTC
CASSRGLAGAVNEQFF
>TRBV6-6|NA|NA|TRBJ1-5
TGTGCCAGCAGTAAGAGAGATCAGCCCCAGCATTTT
CASSKRDQPQHF
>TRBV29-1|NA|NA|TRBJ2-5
TGCAGCGTTGAACATTTTAGAGGGACAGAGACCCAGTACTTC
CSVEHFRGTETQYF
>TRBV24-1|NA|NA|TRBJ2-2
TGTGCCACCAGTGATTTTGGACCGACCGGGGAGCTGTTTTTT
CATSDFGPTGELFF
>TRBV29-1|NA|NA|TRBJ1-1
TGCAGCGTTGTTGAGAACACTGAAGCTTTCTTT
CSVVENTEAFF
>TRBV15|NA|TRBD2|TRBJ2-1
TGTGCCACCAGCAGACCGACTAGCGGGAGTGAGCAGTTCTTC
CATSRPTSGSEQFF
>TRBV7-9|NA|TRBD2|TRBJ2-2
TGTGCCAGCAGCTTTACCAGCGGGGGCACCGGGGAGCTGTTTTTT
CASSFTSGGTGELFF
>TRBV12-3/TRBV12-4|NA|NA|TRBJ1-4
TGTGCCAGCAGTTTAAGGGGGTATAGGGAAAAACTGTTTTTT
CASSLRGYREKLFF
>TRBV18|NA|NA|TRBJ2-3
TGTGCCAGCTCACCCGAACTTAAATCAGATACGCAGTATTTT
CASSPELKSDTQYF
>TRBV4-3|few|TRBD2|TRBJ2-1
TGCGCCAGCAGCCAAGTAACTAGCGGACGCTCCTACAATGAGCAGTTCTTC
CASSQVTSGRSYNEQFF
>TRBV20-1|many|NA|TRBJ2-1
TGCAGTGCTAGAGATTTAAGTTTGGGTGAGCAGTTCTTC
CSARDLSLGEQFF
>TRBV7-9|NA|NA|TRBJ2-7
TGTGCCAGCAGCGAACCGGGCCCGGATGACGAGCAGTACTTC
CASSEPGPDDEQYF
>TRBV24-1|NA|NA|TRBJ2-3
TGTGCCACCAGTGAAACGGGATACCGGTACACAGATACGCAGTATTTT
CATSETGYRYTDTQYF
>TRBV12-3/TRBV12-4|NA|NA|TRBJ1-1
TGTGCCAGCACCCTCCTAGGGTTCACTGAAGCTTTCTTT
CASTLLGFTEAFF
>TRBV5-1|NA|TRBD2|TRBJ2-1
TGCGCCAGCAGCCTGGAACTAGCGTCGGCCTACAATGAGCAGTTCTTC
CASSLELASAYNEQFF
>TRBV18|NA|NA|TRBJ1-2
TGTGCCAGCTCACGAGAGGGCGGCTATGGCTACACCTTC
CASSREGGYGYTF
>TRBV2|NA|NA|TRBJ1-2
TGTGCCAGAACCGGGCTCTATGGCTACACCTTC
CARTGLYGYTF
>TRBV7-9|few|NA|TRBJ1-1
TGTGCCAGCAGCTCCGTTGAAGCTTTCTTT
CASSSVEAFF